This T cell receptor (beta chain) was retrieved from a study of T cell changes during pregnancy in multiple sclerosis. Measured with immunoSEQ multiplex PCR; TCRdb has only the in-frame clones, and not every one. The sample holds tens of thousands of clones, just under 95% seen once. V lost 1 base to trimming and J lost 7 bases, with 11 bases between them. The CDR3 is 14 residues long. Germline V gene sequence: CDR1 SEHNR, CDR2 FQNEAQ (reference sequence). This clone appeared a single time. This material consisted of peripheral blood, taken in the third trimester of pregnancy. The clonotype comes from a female donor with multiple sclerosis, enrolled in a pregnancy study. J is TRBJ1-5 and V is TRBV7-9; D remains ambiguous. The CDR3 DNA reads as TGTGCCAGCAGCTTAGGTGCAGGCGCGCAGCCCCAGCATTTT. Its protein is CASSLGAGAQPQHF.